This T cell receptor (beta chain) was sequenced during a study of a mutant IDH1 vaccine in newly diagnosed glioma. This clone has a single count. What it binds is unknown. The CDR3 has 16 residues. Germline lookup yields CDR1 SGDLS and CDR2 YYNGEE. Trimming took 2 bases from V and 4 from J, leaving 16 bases between them. Time point in this sample: week 5, during vaccination. Topical imiquimod was applied with each vaccine dose, which held 300 ug of mutant IDH1 20-mer peptide. Using immunoSEQ multiplex PCR, the repertoire was profiled, and TCRdb retains in-frame clones only, with some absent. This sample has under 95,000 clones, with roughly 91% found just once.

The TCR sequence derives from a woman aged 45 to 65 with glioma. The sample was PBMCs, taken from a glioma patient whose treatment included an IDH1 peptide vaccine. V gene TRBV9 combines with J gene TRBJ2-1, with D perhaps matching TRBD2 (5 bases). DNA of the CDR3: TGTGCCAGCAGCGTGGACCCAGCGGTCGGGTACAATGAGCAGTTCTTC. Translation: CASSVDPAVGYNEQFF.